The 21 T cell receptor beta chains reported below all come from one sample, sequenced in a study of blood T cell repertoires in COVID-19. Using immunoSEQ multiplex PCR, the repertoire was profiled, and TCRdb retains in-frame clones only, with some absent. This repertoire shows tens of thousands of clones, about 81% found once; its top ten account for roughly 8.3%. Input material: peripheral blood. These receptors were obtained from a human donor in a cohort sampled during active COVID-19.

The gene calls are TRBV4-1 and TRBJ2-1, with a possible D match to TRBD2 (5 bases). The V end lost 1 base, the J end lost 2 bases, and 9 bases lay between the germline ends. The CDR3 loop spans 15 amino acids. Germline assignment: CDR1 MGHRA and CDR2 YSYEKL. CDR3 bases: TGCGCCAGCAGCCAAGTAGCTAGCCCCTACAATGAGCAGTTCTTC. Protein sequence: CASSQVASPYNEQFF.

The chain uses TRBV28 and TRBJ1-5; D is unclear. The V end was cut by 1 base, the J end by 7 bases, with 2 bases between. This CDR3 comprises 11 residues. The germline CDR1 and CDR2 sequences are MDHEN and SYDVKM. CDR3: CASSLSQPQHF. CDR3 DNA: TGTGCCAGCAGTTTATCGCAGCCCCAGCATTTT. Complete variable domain (other parts from reference TRBV28 and TRBJ1-5): DVKVTQSSRYLVKRTGEKVFLECVQDMDHENMFWYRQDPGLGLRLIYFSYDVKMKEKGDIPEGYSVSREKKERFSLILESASTNQTSMYLCASSLSQPQHFGDGTRLSIL.

The chain combines TRBV2 with TRBJ1-1; the match to TRBD1 covers 8 bases. The V gene end was trimmed by 7 bases and the J gene end by 1 base; junction bases not matched to a gene: 5. The CDR3 is made up of 14 amino acids. Looked up from germline, CDR1 is SNHLY and CDR2 is FYNNEI. The CDR3 protein is CASTTQGGNTEAFF. DNA for the CDR3: TGTGCCAGCACCACACAGGGGGGGAACACTGAAGCTTTCTTT.

The gene calls are TRBV3-1 (or the pseudogene TRBV3-2) and TRBJ1-1; D gene ambiguous. The CDR3 loop spans 15 amino acids. CDR1 is LGHDT, CDR2 YNNKEL, per germline (reference sequence). V dropped 3 bases and J dropped 1 base, with 12 bases sitting between them. CDR3 protein: CASSHGVSTNTEAFF. The CDR3 nucleotides are TGTGCCAGCAGCCACGGGGTTAGTACGAACACTGAAGCTTTCTTT.

V is TRBV5-5 and J is TRBJ2-1, with 7 bases lining up with TRBD2. The V and J ends lost 1 base and 4 bases, in that order; junction bases with no gene match: 5. The CDR3 covers 15 residues. Germline V lookup: CDR1 SGHKS, CDR2 YYEKEE (reference sequence). In DNA, the CDR3 is TGTGCCAGCAGCTTGTACTGGGAGGGTTACAATGAGCAGTTCTTC. Translating gives CASSLYWEGYNEQFF.

The V call is TRBV9, the J call TRBJ1-4, with TRBD1 matching over 7 bases. CDR1 SGDLS and CDR2 YYNGEE come from the germline V gene. The J segment lost 8 bases and the V segment lost 4 bases, leaving 8 bases of the junction unmatched. The CDR3 extends over 14 amino acids. The CDR3 sequence: CASSSTGAPEKLFF. In DNA form, the CDR3 reads TGTGCCAGCAGCTCCACAGGGGCCCCCGAAAAACTGTTTTTT.

CDR3 sequence reads: CASSFPGTGGRGYTF. Here the CDR3 DNA reads TGTGCCAGCAGTTTCCCCGGGACAGGGGGTCGTGGCTACACCTTC. V is TRBV28 and J is TRBJ1-2; 11 positions match TRBD1. Germline CDR1 and CDR2: MDHEN and SYDVKM. The V segment lost 3 bases and the J segment 7 bases; nucleotides outside the gene matches: 7. The CDR3 totals 15 residues.

The chain has TRBV4-2 and TRBJ1-5, with 7 bases identical to TRBD1. V trimming: 5 bases; J trimming: 4 bases; junction bases outside the gene matches: 14. The CDR3 spans 17 residues. Germline assignment: CDR1 LGHNA and CDR2 YNFKEQ. The CDR3 sequence: CASSTEAGTAINQPQHF. The CDR3 DNA is TGTGCCAGCAGCACCGAGGCCGGGACAGCGATTAATCAGCCCCAGCATTTT.

The V and J genes are TRBV5-1 and TRBJ2-2, with 9 nucleotides matching TRBD1. Germline CDR1 SGHRS, CDR2 YFSETQ. The CDR3 has 16 amino acids. J lost 6 bases, V lost 3 bases, and 9 bases had no gene match. The CDR3 reads CASSWVPTGGSGELFF. DNA of the CDR3: TGCGCCAGCAGCTGGGTGCCCACAGGGGGCTCCGGGGAGCTGTTTTTT.

V and J are TRBV28 and TRBJ1-3, with a weak D call TRBD1 (6 bases). This CDR3 region has 14 residues. Germline V gene sequence: CDR1 MDHEN, CDR2 SYDVKM. Trimming removed 7 bases at V and 4 bases at J, with 14 bases between. The CDR3 is CASTPRGRGNTIYF. The CDR3 DNA is TGTGCCAGCACCCCGAGGGGGAGAGGAAACACCATATATTTT. Looking up the rest from reference TRBV28 and TRBJ1-3 gives the full variable domain: DVKVTQSSRYLVKRTGEKVFLECVQDMDHENMFWYRQDPGLGLRLIYFSYDVKMKEKGDIPEGYSVSREKKERFSLILESASTNQTSMYLCASTPRGRGNTIYFGEGSWLTVV.

The V and J genes are TRBV7-6 and TRBJ2-3, with 9 bases identical to TRBD2. Germline CDR1 is SGHVS and CDR2 is FNYEAQ. The CDR3 spans 16 residues. V lost 5 bases and J lost 4; bases outside the gene matches: 10. The CDR3, as DNA: TGTGCCAGCAGCCTCGTAGCGGGAGCGGGGGCAGATACGCAGTATTTT. Translating it yields CASSLVAGAGADTQYF.

This clone was observed a handful of times. The V call is TRBV7-6, the J call TRBJ2-7; no definite D call. Trimming shortened V by 4 bases and J by 0 bases, and 7 bases separated the two germline ends. This CDR3 region has 13 residues. Germline V gives CDR1 SGHVS, CDR2 FNYEAQ. The DNA of the CDR3 is TGTGCCAGCAGCTCCTATAGCTCCTACGAGCAGTACTTC. Its translation is CASSSYSSYEQYF.

The J gene is TRBJ2-3, the V gene TRBV5-1, with D hard to call. V lost 0 bases and J lost 1, with 9 bases in between. In germline, CDR1 is SGHRS, CDR2 YFSETQ. CDR3 length equals 15 residues. CDR3 region: CASSLGAFGTDTQYF. The CDR3 DNA sequence: TGCGCCAGCAGCTTGGGAGCATTCGGCACAGATACGCAGTATTTT.

This clone was seen a single time. V gene TRBV11-1 combines with J gene TRBJ2-1; TRBD2 might be the D (5 bases). Germline V lookup: CDR1 SGHAT, CDR2 FQDESV (reference sequence). V was shortened by 9 bases and J by 0 bases, with 15 bases between the two germline ends. The CDR3 is made up of 15 amino acids. The CDR3: CARGKRTSSYNEQFF. The CDR3 region has the DNA TGTGCCAGGGGAAAGCGGACGAGCTCCTACAATGAGCAGTTCTTC.

The chain uses TRBV5-1 and TRBJ1-6; D is ambiguous. Germline CDR1 is SGHRS and CDR2 is YFSETQ. This CDR3 has 16 residues. Trimming left V 4 bases short and J 5 bases short, with 16 bases between. The CDR3 loop reads CASSTGTVNNNSPLHF. The CDR3 coding sequence is TGCGCCAGCAGCACGGGAACAGTCAACAATAATTCACCCCTCCACTTT. The whole variable domain, filled in from reference TRBV5-1 and TRBJ1-6, reads KAGVTQTPRYLIKTRGQQVTLSCSPISGHRSVSWYQQTPGQGLQFLFEYFSETQRNKGNFPGRFSGRQFSNSRSEMNVSTLELGDSALYLCASSTGTVNNNSPLHFGNGTRLTVT.

This clone was seen only once. The chain has TRBV28 and TRBJ2-1, with a tentative D call TRBD2 (6 bases). From germline, CDR1 is MDHEN and CDR2 SYDVKM. There are 19 residues in the CDR3. The ends were cut back, 4 bases at V and 0 bases at J, with 22 bases in the middle. The CDR3 loop is CASSSGDSGRTLSYNEQFF. CDR3 bases: TGTGCCAGCAGTTCGGGGGATAGCGGCCGGACTCTCTCCTACAATGAGCAGTTCTTC.

The chain carries TRBV6-5 and TRBJ1-6, with D hard to call. This CDR3 comprises 14 residues. Deletions cut 0 bases from V and 5 bases from J, with 5 bases between. CDR1 and CDR2 from the germline V gene are MNHEY and SVGAGI. The chain's CDR3 is CASSYSADNSPLHF. The CDR3 DNA reads TGTGCCAGCAGTTACTCAGCTGATAATTCACCCCTCCACTTT.

The chain's CDR3 is CSAFLRTEAFF. The CDR3 DNA reads TGCAGTGCTTTTTTGCGCACTGAAGCTTTCTTT. V and J are TRBV20-1 and TRBJ1-1; D gene ambiguous. V was cut by 5 bases and J by 4 bases, with 8 bases left in between. CDR1 is DFQATT, CDR2 SNEGSKA, per germline (reference sequence). CDR3 length equals 11 residues.

Only a few counts were recorded for this clone. The rearrangement joins TRBV3-1 (or the pseudogene TRBV3-2) to TRBJ2-1; 11 positions match TRBD2. Losses at the gene ends were 6 bases for V and 8 bases for J; bases not matched to a gene: 6. This CDR3 is built from 14 residues. Per germline, CDR1 LGHDT and CDR2 YNNKEL (reference sequence). CDR3 sequence (DNA): TGTGCCAGCAGACTAGCGGGAGTTGGCGATGAGCAGTTCTTC. As protein: CASRLAGVGDEQFF.

The chain has TRBV19 and TRBJ2-7; 10 bases are shared with TRBD1. CDR1 is LNHDA and CDR2 is SQIVND in the germline V gene (reference sequence). The ends lost 5 bases at V and 6 bases at J; junction bases unmatched: 10. The CDR3 loop spans 15 amino acids. The CDR3, as DNA: TGTGCCAGTAGTGATCCGGGACAGGGGTTAGGCGAGCAGTACTTC. Amino acids: CASSDPGQGLGEQYF.

This chain uses TRBV19 with TRBJ2-3; the match to TRBD2 covers 13 bases. Per germline, CDR1 LNHDA and CDR2 SQIVND (reference sequence). CDR3 length equals 18 residues. V lost 4 bases, J lost 2 bases, and 9 bases stayed unmatched. CDR3 nucleotide sequence: TGTGCCAGTAGTACCTTTTGGACTAGCGGGAGCCCCACAGATACGCAGTATTTT. It is translated as CASSTFWTSGSPTDTQYF. Full variable domain (missing parts from reference TRBV19 and TRBJ2-3): DGGITQSPKYLFRKEGQNVTLSCEQNLNHDAMYWYRQDPGQGLRLIYYSQIVNDFQKGDIAEGYSVSREKKESFPLTVTSAQKNPTAFYLCASSTFWTSGSPTDTQYFGPGTRLTVL.